This entry lists 30 T cell receptor beta chains sequenced from one sample in a study of T cell responses to AZD1222 COVID-19 vaccine. Profiling relied on immunoSEQ multiplex PCR, and the TCRdb table lists in-frame clones only, not all of them. The data show approximately 88,000 clones, 85% to 90% seen once. The sequences come from peripheral blood, collected 28 days after the second AZD1222 dose. All receptors derive from an adult who received the AZD1222 COVID-19 vaccine.

The V gene is TRBV19, the J gene TRBJ1-1; D may be TRBD1 (6 bases). The V gene's germline CDR1 is LNHDA and CDR2 SQIVND (reference sequence). The CDR3 sequence is 15 residues long. Trimming stripped 0 bases from V and 4 bases from J, with 12 bases between. CDR3 residues: CASSIEKGVATEAFF. Written as DNA, the CDR3 is TGTGCCAGTAGTATAGAAAAGGGGGTAGCCACTGAAGCTTTCTTT.

Here the CDR3 reads CASSMAGDTEAFF. The CDR3, as DNA: TGTGCCAGCAGTATGGCGGGGGACACTGAAGCTTTCTTT. The rearrangement links TRBV6-5 to TRBJ1-1, with D perhaps TRBD1 (5 bases). V was shortened by 5 bases and J by 3 bases, with 10 bases between the two germline ends. This CDR3 has 13 residues. Germline CDR1 and CDR2: MNHEY and SVGAGI.

CDR3 residues: CASSQTGVGYTF. The CDR3 DNA reads as TGTGCCAGCAGCCAAACAGGGGTTGGCTACACCTTC. This rearrangement joins TRBV7-9 to TRBJ1-2, with TRBD1 matching 7 bases. This CDR3 contains 12 residues. The germline V gene encodes CDR1 SEHNR and CDR2 FQNEAQ (reference sequence). Trimming took 5 bases from V and 7 from J; bases not matched to a gene: 4.

The chain employs TRBV7-9 and TRBJ2-2, with D possibly being TRBD2 (7 bases). From germline, CDR1 is SEHNR and CDR2 FQNEAQ (reference sequence). With 5 bases removed from V and 4 bases from J, the gap between germline ends came to 17 bases. The CDR3 loop spans 16 amino acids. CDR3 nucleotide sequence: TGTGCCAGCAGCCCCCGGGGGGCAGGGCTCACCGGGGAGCTGTTTTTT. Translating it yields CASSPRGAGLTGELFF.

DNA for the CDR3: TGTGCCAGCAGTTACCCCCCCAGGGGGGGTGAAAAACTGTTTTTT. As protein: CASSYPPRGGEKLFF. V usage is TRBV6-2 or TRBV6-3 and J usage is TRBJ1-4; 7 bases are shared with TRBD1. Germline loops: CDR1 MNHEY, CDR2 SVGEGT. This CDR3 has 15 residues. V was pared by 2 bases and J by 7 bases, with 7 bases of the junction left unmatched.

V gene TRBV2 combines with J gene TRBJ1-2, with a weak D call TRBD1 (5 bases). V lost 6 bases, J lost 4 bases, and 18 bases lay in between. Per the germline V gene, CDR1 is SNHLY and CDR2 is FYNNEI. The CDR3 totals 15 residues. The CDR3 nucleotides read TGTGCCAGCAGGAGGTCGGGGCAGAGCCTCTATGGCTACACCTTC. Its translation is CASRRSGQSLYGYTF. The full variable domain, in which reference TRBV2 and TRBJ1-2 provide the parts outside the CDR3, is EPEVTQTPSHQVTQMGQEVILRCVPISNHLYFYWYRQILGQKVEFLVSFYNNEISEKSEIFDDQFSVERPDGSNFTLKIRSTKLEDSAMYFCASRRSGQSLYGYTFGSGTRLTVV.

The chain carries TRBV2 and TRBJ2-2, with D possibly matching TRBD1 (5 bases). The germline gives CDR1 SNHLY, CDR2 FYNNEI. The CDR3 length is 13 residues. Trimming cost V 5 bases and J 6 bases, with 10 bases left between them. CDR3 sequence reads: CASSIGHSGELFF. CDR3 bases: TGTGCCAGCAGTATCGGACATTCCGGGGAGCTGTTTTTT.

The CDR3 loop is CASSYSMPDSNQPQHF. The DNA of the CDR3 is TGTGCCAGCAGTTACTCGATGCCGGATAGCAATCAGCCCCAGCATTTT. The J gene is TRBJ1-5, the V gene TRBV6-5; unclear D gene. V gave up 0 bases and J gave up 0 bases, with 9 bases separating them. Per germline, CDR1 MNHEY and CDR2 SVGAGI. This CDR3 is 16 amino acids long.

The gene calls are TRBV5-6 and TRBJ2-1; D could derive from TRBD1 or TRBD2 (6 bases each). From germline, CDR1 is SGHDT and CDR2 YYEEEE. With 4 bases removed from V and 9 bases from J, the gap between germline ends came to 14 bases. CDR3 length: 13 residues. CDR3 DNA sequence: TGTGCCAGCAGCCGGACGGGGGCCAGTGAGCAGTTCTTC. Protein sequence: CASSRTGASEQFF.

V usage is TRBV25-1 and J usage is TRBJ1-2, with D maybe TRBD1 (6 bases). Germline V CDR1 and CDR2: MGHDK, SYGVNS. The CDR3 sequence is 14 residues long. The V and J ends lost 3 bases and 8 bases respectively, with 16 bases between them. CDR3 sequence (DNA): TGTGCCAGCAGTGACGGACAGAAACGGGGAGGCTACACCTTC. It specifies CASSDGQKRGGYTF.

In DNA form, the CDR3 reads TGTGCCAGCAGCAAAGTTGAAGGAACAGGGGAGTTCTACGAGCAGTACTTC. This translates into CASSKVEGTGEFYEQYF. The chain couples TRBV21-1 to TRBJ2-7; the D call of TRBD1 is as the table states it, not checked on the DNA. TRBV21-1 is assigned pseudogene status. The CDR3 has 17 residues.

The chain is built from TRBV2 and TRBJ2-3, with D unclear. V dropped 2 bases and J dropped 7 bases, with 25 bases sitting between them. Germline values: CDR1 SNHLY, CDR2 FYNNEI. The CDR3 is 18 amino acids. The DNA of the CDR3 is TGTGCCAGCAGTGAACAGTATAAGGGCGCAATGGGCGCTTATACGCAGTATTTT. Its translation is CASSEQYKGAMGAYTQYF.

The chain carries TRBV9 and TRBJ2-6; D not resolved. V was clipped by 3 bases and J by 4 bases, with 11 bases between them. The length of the CDR3 is 15 residues. Germline V gives CDR1 SGDLS, CDR2 YYNGEE. The CDR3 DNA sequence: TGTGCCAGCAGCGCACGAAGCTCCGGGGCCAACGTCCTGACTTTC. It yields the protein CASSARSSGANVLTF.

A single count supports this clone. This rearrangement joins TRBV6-4 to TRBJ1-3; D not certain. The germline CDR1 and CDR2 sequences are MRHNA and SNTAGT. The germline V and J ends were trimmed by 5 bases and 4 bases, with 9 bases remaining between them. This CDR3 comprises 13 residues. CDR3 amino acids: CASSSLPGNTIYF. CDR3 coding DNA: TGTGCCAGCAGTTCCTTACCGGGAAACACCATATATTTT.

This chain uses TRBV12-3 or TRBV12-4 with TRBJ1-1, with a weak D call TRBD1 (6 bases). CDR3 size: 12 residues. Trimming left V 3 bases short and J 11 bases short, with 13 bases between. This chain's CDR3 is CASSLSGGWAFF. The CDR3 DNA is TGTGCCAGCAGTTTGTCCGGGGGCTGGGCTTTCTTT.

This rearrangement joins TRBV7-9 to TRBJ1-2; D not certain. V dropped 4 bases and J dropped 6 bases, with 18 bases sitting between them. Germline CDR1 reads SEHNR; CDR2 reads FQNEAQ (reference sequence). The CDR3 has 15 amino acids. CDR3 in amino acids: CASSSPDSPRHGYTF. The DNA of the CDR3 is TGTGCCAGCAGCTCTCCGGACTCTCCAAGGCATGGCTACACCTTC.

The V gene is TRBV14, the J gene TRBJ2-3; D remains unclear. Trimming shortened V by 4 bases and J by 4 bases, and 6 bases separated the two germline ends. The CDR3 has 12 amino acids. CDR1 and CDR2 (germline): SGHDN, FVKESK. The CDR3 loop is CASSPFPDTQYF. For the CDR3, the DNA is TGTGCCAGCAGCCCCTTTCCAGATACGCAGTATTTT.

The chain uses TRBV7-8 and TRBJ1-5; TRBD1 matches at 12 bases. V trimming: 5 bases; J trimming: 7 bases; junction bases outside the gene matches: 12. The germline CDR1 and CDR2 sequences are SGHVS and FQNEAQ. The CDR3 loop spans 17 amino acids. The CDR3 spells CASSNSRDRGLGQPQHF. CDR3 coding DNA: TGTGCCAGCAGCAATTCCCGGGACAGGGGGCTCGGACAGCCCCAGCATTTT.

This sequence joins TRBV7-2 and TRBJ1-1; no definite D call. Per germline, CDR1 SGHTA and CDR2 FQGNSA. CDR3 length: 15 amino acids. V was trimmed by 5 bases and J by 1 base, leaving 14 bases between them. The CDR3 here is CASSLGPRKNTEAFF. The CDR3 coding sequence is TGTGCCAGCAGCCTAGGGCCCAGGAAGAACACTGAAGCTTTCTTT.

The chain employs TRBV6-1 and TRBJ2-7; a possible D gene is TRBD1 (6 bases). V was shortened by 1 base and J by 5 bases, with 15 bases between the two germline ends. The CDR3 consists of 15 residues. From germline, CDR1 is MNHNS and CDR2 SASEGT. CDR3 coding DNA: TGTGCCAGCAGTGAAGGCAGGGGATCCGGCCACGAGCAGTACTTC. This codes for CASSEGRGSGHEQYF.

The chain is built from TRBV12-3 or TRBV12-4 and TRBJ1-2, with 9 positions matching TRBD1. V was clipped by 6 bases and J by 7 bases; unmatched bases: 6. This CDR3 contains 13 residues. For the CDR3, the DNA is TGTGCCAGCAGCCCAGGGACAGGGCTTGGCTACACCTTC. Encoded protein: CASSPGTGLGYTF.

This clone has only one observation. This chain connects TRBV4-2 to TRBJ1-2; D is possibly TRBD1 (5 bases). V was shortened by 1 base and J by 8 bases, with 14 bases between the two germline ends. The germline V gene has CDR1 LGHNA and CDR2 YNFKEQ. The CDR3 sequence is 14 residues long. CDR3 loop: CASSQVGTRGGYTF. The CDR3 nucleotides read TGTGCCAGCAGCCAAGTCGGGACCCGAGGAGGCTACACCTTC.

V and J are TRBV19 and TRBJ1-2, with TRBD1 as a possible D gene (6 bases). The CDR3 totals 15 residues. The germline gives CDR1 LNHDA, CDR2 SQIVND (reference sequence). Trimming stripped 5 bases from V and 6 bases from J, with 19 bases between. Written as DNA, the CDR3 is TGTGCCAGTAGTTCAGGGACGGGGGCCAGGGATGGCTACACCTTC. It specifies CASSSGTGARDGYTF.

This clone was counted a few times. The identical CDR3 is also encoded by other nucleotide sequences in the sample. The gene calls are TRBV30 and TRBJ2-7; no reliable D call. The CDR3 sequence is 12 residues long. The V gene lost 2 bases and the J gene lost 1 base, with 6 bases spanning the gap. Germline CDR1 and CDR2: GTSNPN and SVGIG (reference sequence). The CDR3 sequence is CAWSPQSYEQYF. The DNA of the CDR3 is TGTGCCTGGAGTCCCCAGTCCTACGAGCAGTACTTC.

This chain connects TRBV7-9 to TRBJ2-5; D is possibly TRBD1 (5 bases). Trimming took 3 bases from V and 4 from J, leaving 12 bases between them. CDR3 length equals 14 residues. Germline lookup yields CDR1 SEHNR and CDR2 FQNEAQ (reference sequence). The CDR3, as DNA: TGTGCCAGCAGCTTGGACACCAGCCGAGAGACCCAGTACTTC. It is translated as CASSLDTSRETQYF.

The V call is TRBV7-6, the J call TRBJ2-3; 10 bases match TRBD2. The V segment lost 1 base and the J segment 6 bases; nucleotides outside the gene matches: 7. The CDR3 has 16 residues. The germline V gene encodes CDR1 SGHVS and CDR2 FNYEAQ. CDR3 region: CASSLGLAGAPDTQYF. As DNA, the CDR3 is TGTGCCAGCAGCTTAGGCCTAGCGGGGGCCCCGGATACGCAGTATTTT. Together with reference TRBV7-6 and TRBJ2-3, the CDR3 gives the full variable domain: GAGVSQSPRYKVTKRGQDVALRCDPISGHVSLYWYRQALGQGPEFLTYFNYEAQQDKSGLPNDRFSAERPEGSISTLTIQRTEQRDSAMYRCASSLGLAGAPDTQYFGPGTRLTVL.

Worth noting for this clone: Other DNA sequences in the same sample also yield this CDR3. This chain links TRBV4-1 with TRBJ1-1; D remains ambiguous. Per germline, CDR1 MGHRA and CDR2 YSYEKL. The V end was cut by 3 bases, the J end by 2 bases, with 13 bases between. This CDR3 is built from 15 residues. Written as DNA, the CDR3 is TGCGCCAGCAGCCAGGACGGACGGGGAAACACTGAAGCTTTCTTT. Encoded protein: CASSQDGRGNTEAFF.

This chain joins TRBV6-5 and TRBJ1-4; TRBD1 matches at 8 bases. V dropped 0 bases and J dropped 11; count of bases not matched to a gene: 8. CDR1 MNHEY and CDR2 SVGAGI come from the germline V gene. This CDR3 spans 15 amino acids. CDR3 residues: CASSYSSGTGKKLFF. The CDR3 nucleotides are TGTGCCAGCAGTTACTCAAGCGGGACAGGAAAGAAACTGTTTTTT.

V gene TRBV7-9 combines with J gene TRBJ1-3, with TRBD1 matching 7 bases. J was trimmed by 2 bases and V by 5 bases; bases with no gene match: 6. The germline CDR1 and CDR2 sequences are SEHNR and FQNEAQ (reference sequence). This CDR3 comprises 15 residues. CDR3 DNA: TGTGCCAGCAGCCCCGGGACAGCCCCTGGAAACACCATATATTTT. Translation gives CASSPGTAPGNTIYF. The whole variable domain, filled in from reference TRBV7-9 and TRBJ1-3, reads DTGVSQNPRHKITKRGQNVTFRCDPISEHNRLYWYRQTLGQGPEFLTYFQNEAQLEKSRLLSDRFSAERPKGSFSTLEIQRTEQGDSAMYLCASSPGTAPGNTIYFGEGSWLTVV.

About this clone: Within the sample, other DNA sequences also encode this same CDR3. The chain carries TRBV18 and TRBJ2-1; 7 nucleotides match TRBD2. Germline V gene lookup returns CDR1 KGHSH and CDR2 LQKENI. V shed 6 bases, J shed 6 bases, and the junction held 2 bases outside the gene matches. The CDR3 contains 12 residues. In DNA, the CDR3 is TGTGCCAGCTCCCCGGGGGGCAATGAGCAGTTCTTC. This gives the protein CASSPGGNEQFF.